The clone carrying this TCR beta chain has just a few counts. The sample belongs to a study of beta chain features in type 1 diabetes. Overall study context: Sorted cells examined across all samples numbered 107,917,701.

CDR1 SGHDT and CDR2 YYEEEE come from the germline V gene. The CDR3 is made up of 15 amino acids. Deletions cut 4 bases from V and 3 bases from J, with 16 bases between. cDNA synthesis used the whole RNA isolate, giving expressed TCRB sequences. The repertoire was sequenced with immunoSEQ multiplex PCR; TCRdb's copy has only in-frame clones and lacks some. Altogether 390,000 or so clones are present, roughly 14% being singletons, with the ten largest covering around 0.035%. Markers CD45RO/CCR7/CD25/CD127/CD95/CD27 served to sort CD4+ naive, central memory, regulatory and stem cell-like memory cells. This receptor was obtained from a man aged 25 to 40 in good health. J is TRBJ2-5 and V is TRBV5-6; tentative D call: TRBD1 (7 bases). Sequencing input: naive CD4+ T cells from blood. CDR3 bases: TGTGCCAGCAGCAGATACCCCAGGGGGGAAGAGACCCAGTACTTC. Amino acids: CASSRYPRGEETQYF.